The 7 T cell receptor beta chains listed next were all sequenced from one sample in a study of blood T cell repertoires in COVID-19. Method: immunoSEQ multiplex PCR; TCRdb's copy keeps in-frame clones and lacks some. The sample lists roughly 250,000 clones; roughly 84% were seen once. The source material was peripheral blood. These receptors came from a woman aged 35 to 49 who had recovered from COVID-19.

This chain uses TRBV7-2 with TRBJ2-5; TRBD1 is a possible D gene (5 bases). The CDR3 extends over 14 amino acids. Germline V CDR1 and CDR2: SGHTA, FQGNSA. V dropped 4 bases and J dropped 2 bases, with 11 bases sitting between them. In DNA, the CDR3 is TGTGCCAGCAGCTCCCGACAGAAACAAGAGACCCAGTACTTC. Its translation: CASSSRQKQETQYF.

This clone was picked up a small number of times. The chain couples TRBV28 to TRBJ1-2; D unclear. V was pared by 5 bases and J by 5 bases, with 6 bases between. Germline V gene lookup returns CDR1 MDHEN and CDR2 SYDVKM. The CDR3 runs 11 residues. In DNA form, the CDR3 reads TGTGCCAGCAGTCCCAAATATGGCTACACCTTC. The encoded protein is CASSPKYGYTF.

This clone was counted a single time. The chain combines TRBV7-9 with TRBJ2-1; D possibly corresponds to TRBD1 (5 bases). Germline V gene lookup returns CDR1 SEHNR and CDR2 FQNEAQ (reference sequence). This CDR3 is built from 13 residues. Trimming cost V 4 bases and J 3 bases, with 7 bases left between them. This CDR3 reads CASSSQGYNEQFF. The CDR3 coding sequence is TGTGCCAGCAGCTCTCAGGGCTACAATGAGCAGTTCTTC.

The chain combines TRBV5-1 with TRBJ2-7, with 7 bases matching TRBD2. The CDR3 is 13 amino acids. J gave up 5 bases and V 4 bases, and 6 bases lay outside the gene matches. The germline gives CDR1 SGHRS, CDR2 YFSETQ. The CDR3 sequence: CASSLVGGNEQYF. The DNA of the CDR3 is TGCGCCAGCAGCCTCGTGGGGGGGAACGAGCAGTACTTC.

This chain connects TRBV28 to TRBJ2-1, with D tentatively TRBD2 (6 bases). Trimming took 3 bases from V and 7 from J, leaving 16 bases between them. CDR3 length: 15 amino acids. Germline CDR1 MDHEN, CDR2 SYDVKM. In DNA, the CDR3 is TGTGCCAGCAGTTTCCCCCGCGGGGTGAGGAATGAGCAGTTCTTC. Residues: CASSFPRGVRNEQFF. The variable domain in full, with the rest retrieved from reference TRBV28 and TRBJ2-1, is DVKVTQSSRYLVKRTGEKVFLECVQDMDHENMFWYRQDPGLGLRLIYFSYDVKMKEKGDIPEGYSVSREKKERFSLILESASTNQTSMYLCASSFPRGVRNEQFFGPGTRLTVL.

V and J are TRBV28 and TRBJ1-3; 8 bases fit TRBD1. Trimming at V came to 5 bases and at J to 0 bases, leaving 6 bases not matched to a gene. The CDR3 contains 16 residues. Germline V gene data show CDR1 as MDHEN and CDR2 as SYDVKM. CDR3 loop: CASSGQGRSSGNTIYF. Here the CDR3 DNA reads TGTGCCAGCAGTGGACAGGGTAGGAGCTCTGGAAACACCATATATTTT. Full variable domain (outside the CDR3, taken from reference TRBV28 and TRBJ1-3): DVKVTQSSRYLVKRTGEKVFLECVQDMDHENMFWYRQDPGLGLRLIYFSYDVKMKEKGDIPEGYSVSREKKERFSLILESASTNQTSMYLCASSGQGRSSGNTIYFGEGSWLTVV.

V and J are TRBV3-1 (or the pseudogene TRBV3-2) and TRBJ1-1; D is unresolved. V was trimmed by 3 bases and J by 5 bases, leaving 16 bases between them. The length of the CDR3 is 15 residues. Germline assignment: CDR1 LGHDT and CDR2 YNNKEL (reference sequence). In DNA, the CDR3 is TGTGCCAGCAGCCAGGAGACTCAGGCGGGGACTGAAGCTTTCTTT. This translates into CASSQETQAGTEAFF.